The source of this TCR beta chain is a study of blood T cells in healthy people across ages. This clonotype was picked up a small number of times. Combining a sample-barcoded 5' primer with a J-beta primer mix, a second PCR ran for roughly 7 to 12 cycles. MiXCR, applied by TCRdb to the 5' RACE reads, yields one record per CDR3 protein. The sample shows hundreds of thousands of distinct CDR3 sequences, approximately 35% of them seen only once. Sequenced material: blood. The receptor was derived from a man aged 18 to 29 in good health.

CDR3 coding DNA: TGTGCCAGCAGCAAAGGTTGCTCCTACGAGCAGTACTTC. Translation: CASSKGCSYEQYF. The gene calls are TRBV21-1 and TRBJ2-7. TRBV21-1 is noted as a pseudogene. There are 13 residues in the CDR3.